A selection of T cell receptor beta chains follows, all from one sample in a study of CD8 T cells in ankylosing spondylitis. TCRdb used MiXCR to reprocess the 5' RACE reads, holding one entry per CDR3 protein. This sample has a few hundred thousand distinct CDR3 sequences, with 8% found just once. Sequenced sample: blood, either unsorted or a sorted T cell fraction (not recorded which). The source is a male donor with ankylosing spondylitis. The CDR3 runs from the conserved cysteine through the conserved F or W. Each record gives: D gene, clone size, J gene, V gene, CDR3 length, CDR3 DNA, CDR3 protein. The D gene is left open where the match is weak. Some rows mark clone size as missing; the rest say once, few, many or name a class of expanded clone.

. . TRBJ2-7 TRBV11-3 13 TGTGCCAGCAGGAAGACAGGAACTTACGAGCAGTACTTC CASRKTGTYEQYF
TRBD1 many TRBJ1-5 TRBV5-1 15 TGCGCCAGCAGCCTGAATCAGGGGGCCGGGCAGCCCCAGCATTTT CASSLNQGAGQPQHF
. few TRBJ1-2 TRBV11-2 16 TGTGCCAGCAGCCCTCATCGAAGTCTCAGGCACTATGGCTACACCTTC CASSPHRSLRHYGYTF
. . TRBJ1-5 TRBV4-1 17 TGCGCCAGCAGCCAAGCCCCCGAAAGATATAGCAATCAGCCCCAGCATTTT CASSQAPERYSNQPQHF
TRBD1 . TRBJ1-6 TRBV6-5 14 TGTGCCAGCAGTTTCGACAGGGCCAATTCACCCCTCCACTTT CASSFDRANSPLHF
. few TRBJ2-7 TRBV18 14 TGTGCCAGCTCACCTCGAGGGGCAGTCTACGAGCAGTACTTC CASSPRGAVYEQYF
. many TRBJ2-5 TRBV29-1 12 TGCAGCGTTTGGGACGGAAGGGAGACCCAGTACTTC CSVWDGRETQYF
. . TRBJ2-3 TRBV5-1 15 TGCGCCAGCAGCTTAGATGGGGGGAACACAGATACGCAGTATTTT CASSLDGGNTDTQYF
TRBD1 few TRBJ2-7 TRBV11-2 15 TGTGCCAGCAGCCCGCCGGGACAGGGAATCTACGAGCAGTACTTC CASSPPGQGIYEQYF
. many TRBJ2-4 TRBV29-1 13 TGCAGCGTCCCCGGGGTAGCTAAAAACATTCAGTACTTC CSVPGVAKNIQYF
. . TRBJ2-1 TRBV12-3/TRBV12-4 16 TGTGCCAGCAGTTTTAGGTGGGTTGCCTCCTACAATGAGCAGTTCTTC CASSFRWVASYNEQFF
. . TRBJ1-1 TRBV5-1 13 TGCGCCAGCAGCCCAACGACCCTAAGGGAAGCTTTCTTT CASSPTTLREAFF
. . TRBJ1-6 TRBV15 18 TGTGCCACCAGCAGAGATAGGTACCAGGCCCTAAATAGTTCACCCCTCCACTTT CATSRDRYQALNSSPLHF
. few TRBJ2-1 TRBV7-9 14 TGTGCCAGCAGCTTAGCGGGGCTAGTCTATGAGCAGTTCTTC CASSLAGLVYEQFF
. many TRBJ2-2 TRBV4-2 14 TGTGCCAGCAGCCAAGGGCGGAACACCGGGGAGCTGTTTTTT CASSQGRNTGELFF
. many TRBJ2-1 TRBV11-2 19 TGTGCCAGCAGCTCGCGATCCCCAAAAGCGGAGGATTTCTACAATGAGCAGTTCTTC CASSSRSPKAEDFYNEQFF
. many TRBJ2-7 TRBV11-2 14 TGTGCCAGCAGCCAGATACAGGGATGGGGCGAGCAGTACTTC CASSQIQGWGEQYF
. few TRBJ2-7 TRBV3-1 12 TGTGCCAGCAGCCAGGACCGAATGGAGCAGTACTTC CASSQDRMEQYF
. many TRBJ2-3 TRBV4-1 15 TGCGCCAGCAGCCAACCAACTTCCAGCACAGATACGCAGTATTTT CASSQPTSSTDTQYF
TRBD1 many TRBJ2-1 TRBV14 13 TGTGCCAGCAGCCCGACAGGGTCAGTTGAGCAGTTCTTC CASSPTGSVEQFF
TRBD2 . TRBJ2-2 TRBV9 14 TGTGCCAGCAGCGTAGACGGGGGGGTCGGGGAGCTGTTTTTT CASSVDGGVGELFF
. . TRBJ1-5 TRBV28 14 TGTGCCAGCAGTTTGGGGGAAGTATCAAAGGCCCAGCATTTT CASSLGEVSKAQHF
. few TRBJ2-3 TRBV24-1 13 TGTGCCACCAGCCGGGGAAGCACAGATACGCAGTATTTT CATSRGSTDTQYF
. . TRBJ1-2 TRBV6-2/TRBV6-3 13 TGTGCCAGCACCAAAATCAGGCACGAGAGATACACCTTC CASTKIRHERYTF
TRBD1 many TRBJ2-2 TRBV7-2 14 TGTGCCAGCAGCGTACAGGGGGTGGCCGGGGAGCTGTTTTTT CASSVQGVAGELFF
TRBD1 . TRBJ2-1 TRBV7-9 15 TGTGCCAGCAGCTCGGACAGGGGCAACTACAATGAGCAGTTCTTC CASSSDRGNYNEQFF
TRBD1 . TRBJ1-4 TRBV5-5 17 TGTGCCAGCAGCTTGGGGGACAGGGGCGGGTCTAATGAAAAACTGTTTTTT CASSLGDRGGSNEKLFF
. . TRBJ1-5 TRBV20-1 14 TGCAGTGCTACAACATCGGGGGGACATCAGCCCCAGCATTTT CSATTSGGHQPQHF
TRBD2 . TRBJ2-1 TRBV11-3 17 TGTGCCAGCAGCTTAGATCATGAGCGGGACCTTCGGAATGAGCAGTTCTTC CASSLDHERDLRNEQFF
. . TRBJ1-5 TRBV6-2/TRBV6-3 16 TGTGCCAGCAGTTACACCGTGGGCGGTTACAATCAGCCCCAGCATTTT CASSYTVGGYNQPQHF
. few TRBJ2-1 TRBV6-2/TRBV6-3 15 TGTGCCAGCAGCCAGTCCACTAGCTCCTACAATGAGCAGTTCTTC CASSQSTSSYNEQFF
TRBD2 many TRBJ2-1 TRBV4-2 17 TGTGCCAGCAGCCCCCGGCCTAGCGGGAGGACCTACAATGAGCAGTTCTTC CASSPRPSGRTYNEQFF
TRBD1 . TRBJ2-7 TRBV20-1 13 TGCAGTGCTAATGCAGACAGGGGCTACGAGCAGTACTTC CSANADRGYEQYF
TRBD2 few TRBJ2-2 TRBV20-1 15 TGCAGTGCCCCCACTAGCGGGAGTTTAACCGGGGAGCTGTTTTTT CSAPTSGSLTGELFF
. many TRBJ2-5 TRBV30 13 TGTGCCTGGGGTAGAGGACAAAGTGAGACCCAGTACTTC CAWGRGQSETQYF
TRBD1 . TRBJ1-1 TRBV5-1 14 TGCGCCAGCAGCGAGGGACAGTTGAACACTGAAGCTTTCTTT CASSEGQLNTEAFF
. many TRBJ2-1 TRBV7-9 15 TGTGCCAGCAGCTCTCCAATTACGGTTTACAATGAGCAGTTCTTC CASSSPITVYNEQFF
TRBD1 many TRBJ1-2 TRBV7-9 17 TGTGCCAGCAGTTCGGGCGGCGGACAGGGGTATTTCTATGGCTACACCTTC CASSSGGGQGYFYGYTF
. . TRBJ2-5 TRBV5-5 14 TGTGCCAGCAGCTTCGTGGGCGCCAAAGAGACCCAGTACTTC CASSFVGAKETQYF
. . TRBJ2-7 TRBV28 15 TGTGCCAGCAGGTGGGAGAGACCTCCGTTATACGAGCAGTACTTC CASRWERPPLYEQYF
. . TRBJ2-7 TRBV15 16 TGTGCCACCAGCACTCAAGGGCAGGACACCTCCTACGAGCAGTACTTC CATSTQGQDTSYEQYF
. many TRBJ2-4 TRBV7-3 17 TGTGCCAGCAGCTTAAACCCGATCGGGGTAGGCGGAAACATTCAGTACTTC CASSLNPIGVGGNIQYF
. few TRBJ2-5 TRBV10-3 13 TGTGCCATCAGCGGGACCTACCAAGAGACCCAGTACTTC CAISGTYQETQYF
. . TRBJ1-5 TRBV20-1 16 TGCAGTGCTAGAGGAGAAGGGGGTTATAGCAATCAGCCCCAGCATTTT CSARGEGGYSNQPQHF
TRBD1 . TRBJ1-5 TRBV5-1 17 TGCGCCAGCAGCCTCGGGACAGGGGGCTTTAGCAATCAGCCCCAGCATTTT CASSLGTGGFSNQPQHF